The 5 T cell receptor beta chains given below trace back to one sample, sequenced in a study of T cell repertoires in ileal Crohn's disease. This sample's time point: inflamed ileum from the surgical specimen. TCRdb keeps only in-frame clones here, not all; method: immunoSEQ multiplex PCR. This table has approximately 11,000 clones, around 86% appearing once. Sequenced input: ileal tissue. These receptors all come from an adult with Crohn's disease.

V usage is TRBV11-3 and J usage is TRBJ2-1, with TRBD2 identical over 7 bases. There are 16 residues in the CDR3. The V segment lost 1 base and the J segment 3 bases; nucleotides outside the gene matches: 6. Germline values: CDR1 SGHNT, CDR2 YENEEA. CDR3 residues: CASSLGGGRIYNEQFF. The CDR3 nucleotides are TGTGCCAGCAGCTTAGGAGGCGGGAGAATCTACAATGAGCAGTTCTTC. The whole variable domain, filled in from reference TRBV11-3 and TRBJ2-1, reads EAGVVQSPRYKIIEKKQPVAFWCNPISGHNTLYWYLQNLGQGPELLIRYENEEAVDDSQLPKDRFSAERLKGVDSTLKIQPAELGDSAVYLCASSLGGGRIYNEQFFGPGTRLTVL.

This chain uses TRBV11-2 with TRBJ2-7, with 9 bases that match TRBD2. V was pared by 2 bases and J by 3 bases, with 8 bases of the junction left unmatched. Germline V CDR1 and CDR2: SGHAT, FQNNGV. The CDR3 is 16 amino acids. CDR3 nucleotide sequence: TGTGCCAGCAGCTTAAGCGGCGGGAGGGGACACTACGAGCAGTACGTC. This codes for CASSLSGGRGHYEQYV.

This clone was detected a few times. This chain uses TRBV18 with TRBJ1-2; D possibly corresponds to TRBD1 (6 bases). CDR1 KGHSH and CDR2 LQKENI come from the germline V gene. The CDR3 is made up of 16 amino acids. V lost 3 bases, J lost 8 bases, and 22 bases lay in between. DNA for the CDR3: TGTGCCAGCTCACCGACAGCCGGCAGCCTCGACAGGGGCTACACCTTC. It specifies CASSPTAGSLDRGYTF.

V is TRBV7-2 and J is TRBJ2-4; D not certain. CDR1 SGHTA and CDR2 FQGNSA come from the germline V gene. This CDR3 is 14 amino acids long. Between the trimmed V and J ends, which lost 5 bases and 1 base, there was a span of 9 bases. CDR3 protein: CASSPRGAKNIQYF. CDR3 in DNA: TGTGCCAGCAGCCCCCGAGGCGCCAAAAACATTCAGTACTTC.

The chain recombines TRBV2 with TRBJ2-5; D not certain. CDR3 length: 13 amino acids. Per germline, CDR1 SNHLY and CDR2 FYNNEI. V was cut by 6 bases and J by 5 bases, with 13 bases left in between. CDR3 sequence (DNA): TGTGCCAGCAGGGGTCCCGGGCGGGAGACCCAGTACTTC. As protein: CASRGPGRETQYF.